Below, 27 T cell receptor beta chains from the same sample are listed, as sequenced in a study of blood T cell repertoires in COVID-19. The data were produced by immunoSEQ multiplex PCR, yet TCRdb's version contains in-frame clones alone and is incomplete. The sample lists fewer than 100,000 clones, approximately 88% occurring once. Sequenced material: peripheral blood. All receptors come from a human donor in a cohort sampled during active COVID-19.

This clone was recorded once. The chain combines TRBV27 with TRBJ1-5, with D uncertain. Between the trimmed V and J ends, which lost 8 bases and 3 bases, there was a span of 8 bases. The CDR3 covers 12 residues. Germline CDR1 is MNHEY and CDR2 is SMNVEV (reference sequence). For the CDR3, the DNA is TGTGCCAGCGAGGGTATCAATCAGCCCCAGCATTTT. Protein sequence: CASEGINQPQHF.

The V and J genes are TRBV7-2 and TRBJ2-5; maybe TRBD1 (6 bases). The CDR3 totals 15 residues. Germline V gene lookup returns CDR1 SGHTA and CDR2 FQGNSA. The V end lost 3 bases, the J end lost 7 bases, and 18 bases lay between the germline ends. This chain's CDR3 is CASSLGAILMGTQYF. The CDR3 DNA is TGTGCCAGCAGCTTGGGGGCCATTTTAATGGGGACCCAGTACTTC. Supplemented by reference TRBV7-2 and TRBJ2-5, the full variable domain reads GAGVSQSPSNKVTEKGKDVELRCDPISGHTALYWYRQSLGQGLEFLIYFQGNSAPDKSGLPSDRFSAERTGGSVSTLTIQRTQQEDSAVYLCASSLGAILMGTQYFGPGTRLLVL.

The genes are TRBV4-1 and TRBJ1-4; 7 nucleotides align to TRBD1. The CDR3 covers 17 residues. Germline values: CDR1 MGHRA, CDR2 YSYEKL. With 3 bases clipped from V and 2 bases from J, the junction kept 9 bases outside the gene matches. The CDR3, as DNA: TGCGCCAGCAGCCAGGACACAGGGGCCGCTACTAATGAAAAACTGTTTTTT. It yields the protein CASSQDTGAATNEKLFF.

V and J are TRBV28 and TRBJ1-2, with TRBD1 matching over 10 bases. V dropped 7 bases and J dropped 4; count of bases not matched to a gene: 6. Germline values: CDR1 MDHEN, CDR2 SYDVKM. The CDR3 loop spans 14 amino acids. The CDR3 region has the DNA TGTGCCAGCAAAGACAGGGGGCGATTCTATGGCTACACCTTC. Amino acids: CASKDRGRFYGYTF.

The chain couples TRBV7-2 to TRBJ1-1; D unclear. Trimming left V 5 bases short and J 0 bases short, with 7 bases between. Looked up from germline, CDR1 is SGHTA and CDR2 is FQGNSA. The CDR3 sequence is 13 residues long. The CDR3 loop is CASSPLLNTEAFF. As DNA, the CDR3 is TGTGCCAGCAGCCCCTTATTGAACACTGAAGCTTTCTTT.

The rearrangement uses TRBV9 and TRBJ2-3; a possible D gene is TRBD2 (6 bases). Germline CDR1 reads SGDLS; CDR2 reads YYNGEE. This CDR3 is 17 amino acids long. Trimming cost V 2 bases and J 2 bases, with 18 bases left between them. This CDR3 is CASSVTSKGGNTDTQYF. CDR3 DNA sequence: TGTGCCAGCAGCGTTACCTCAAAGGGCGGGAACACAGATACGCAGTATTTT.

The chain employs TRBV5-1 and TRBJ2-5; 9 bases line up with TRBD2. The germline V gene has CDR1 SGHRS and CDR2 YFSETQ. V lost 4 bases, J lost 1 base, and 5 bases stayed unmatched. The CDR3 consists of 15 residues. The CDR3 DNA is TGCGCCAGCAGCGGGGGAGCGGGAGGCCAAGAGACCCAGTACTTC. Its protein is CASSGGAGGQETQYF.

The CDR3 sequence: CASSGSFGNEQFF. As DNA, the CDR3 is TGTGCCAGCAGCGGCAGCTTCGGGAATGAGCAGTTCTTC. The chain uses TRBV9 and TRBJ2-1, with D unresolved. The CDR3 has 13 residues. Trimming shortened V by 3 bases and J by 7 bases, and 11 bases separated the two germline ends. Germline V CDR1 and CDR2: SGDLS, YYNGEE.

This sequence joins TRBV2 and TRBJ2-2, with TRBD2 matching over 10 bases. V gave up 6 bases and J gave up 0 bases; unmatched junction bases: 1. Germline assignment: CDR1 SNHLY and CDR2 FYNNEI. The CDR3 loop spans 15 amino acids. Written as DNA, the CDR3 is TGTGCCAGCAGCCTAGCGGGGGCGAACACCGGGGAGCTGTTTTTT. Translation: CASSLAGANTGELFF.

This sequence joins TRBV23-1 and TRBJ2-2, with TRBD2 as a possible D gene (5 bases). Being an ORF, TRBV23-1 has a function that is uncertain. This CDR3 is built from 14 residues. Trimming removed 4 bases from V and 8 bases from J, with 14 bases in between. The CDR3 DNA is TGCGCCAGCAGTCCACTAGGATTCGGGGGGGAGCTGTTTTTT. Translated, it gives CASSPLGFGGELFF.

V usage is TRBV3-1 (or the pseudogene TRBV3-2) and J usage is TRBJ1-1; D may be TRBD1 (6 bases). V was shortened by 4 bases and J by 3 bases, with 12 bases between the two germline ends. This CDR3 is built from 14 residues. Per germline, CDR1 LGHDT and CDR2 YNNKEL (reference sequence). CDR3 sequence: CASSLPGVHTEAFF. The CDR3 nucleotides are TGTGCCAGCAGCCTTCCAGGGGTTCACACTGAAGCTTTCTTT.

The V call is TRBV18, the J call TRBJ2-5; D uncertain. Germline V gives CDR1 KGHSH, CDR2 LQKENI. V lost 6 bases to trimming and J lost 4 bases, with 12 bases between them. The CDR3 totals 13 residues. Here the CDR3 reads CASSYGVTETQYF. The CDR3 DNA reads TGTGCCAGCTCCTACGGAGTTACAGAGACCCAGTACTTC.

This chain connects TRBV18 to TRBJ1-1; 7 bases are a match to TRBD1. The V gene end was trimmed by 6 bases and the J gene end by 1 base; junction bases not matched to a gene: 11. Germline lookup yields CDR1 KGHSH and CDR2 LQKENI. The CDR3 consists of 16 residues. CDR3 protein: CASSYRGGFQNTEAFF. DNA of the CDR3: TGTGCCAGCTCGTACAGGGGAGGCTTCCAGAACACTGAAGCTTTCTTT.

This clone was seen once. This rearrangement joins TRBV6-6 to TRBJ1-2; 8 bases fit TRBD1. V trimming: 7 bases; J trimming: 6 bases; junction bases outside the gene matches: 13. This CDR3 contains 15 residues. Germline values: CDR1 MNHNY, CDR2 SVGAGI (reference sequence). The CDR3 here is CASTVDPQGGNGYTF. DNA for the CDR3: TGTGCCAGCACCGTAGACCCACAGGGGGGGAATGGCTACACCTTC.

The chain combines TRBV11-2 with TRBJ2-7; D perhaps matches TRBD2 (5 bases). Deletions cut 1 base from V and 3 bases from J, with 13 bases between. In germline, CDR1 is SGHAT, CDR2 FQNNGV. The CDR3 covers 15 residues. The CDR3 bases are TGTGCCAGCAGCTTAGCGGTAGCGAGCCTCTACGAGCAGTACTTC. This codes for CASSLAVASLYEQYF.

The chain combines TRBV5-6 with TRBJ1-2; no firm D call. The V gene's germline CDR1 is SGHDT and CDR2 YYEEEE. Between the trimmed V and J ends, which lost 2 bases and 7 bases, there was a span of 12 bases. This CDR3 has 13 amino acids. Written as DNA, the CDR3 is TGTGCCAGCAGCTTAACAGACGGCTCTGGCTACACCTTC. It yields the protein CASSLTDGSGYTF.

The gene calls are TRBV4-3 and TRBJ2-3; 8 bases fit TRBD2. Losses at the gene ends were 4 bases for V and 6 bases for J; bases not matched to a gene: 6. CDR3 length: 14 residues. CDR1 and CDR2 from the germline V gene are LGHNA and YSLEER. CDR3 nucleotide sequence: TGCGCCAGCAGCCGAGCGGGAGTGGGGGATACGCAGTATTTT. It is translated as CASSRAGVGDTQYF.

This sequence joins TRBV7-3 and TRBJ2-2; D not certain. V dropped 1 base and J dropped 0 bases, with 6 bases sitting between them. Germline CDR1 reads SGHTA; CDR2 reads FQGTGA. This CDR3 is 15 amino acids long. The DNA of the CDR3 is TGTGCCAGCAGCTTAATATCTACGAACACCGGGGAGCTGTTTTTT. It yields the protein CASSLISTNTGELFF.

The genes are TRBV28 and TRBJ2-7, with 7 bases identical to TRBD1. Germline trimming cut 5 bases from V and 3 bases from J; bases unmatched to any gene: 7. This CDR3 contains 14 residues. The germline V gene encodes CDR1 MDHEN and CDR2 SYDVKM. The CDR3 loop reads CASSLGQERYEQYF. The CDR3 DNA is TGTGCCAGCAGTCTAGGACAGGAGCGCTACGAGCAGTACTTC. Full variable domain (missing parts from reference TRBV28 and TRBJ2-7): DVKVTQSSRYLVKRTGEKVFLECVQDMDHENMFWYRQDPGLGLRLIYFSYDVKMKEKGDIPEGYSVSREKKERFSLILESASTNQTSMYLCASSLGQERYEQYFGPGTRLTVT.

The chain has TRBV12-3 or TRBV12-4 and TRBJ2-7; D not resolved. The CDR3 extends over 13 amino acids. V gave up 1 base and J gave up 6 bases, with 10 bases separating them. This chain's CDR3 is CASSLVLDSEQYF. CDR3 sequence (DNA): TGTGCCAGCAGTTTAGTGCTAGACTCCGAGCAGTACTTC.

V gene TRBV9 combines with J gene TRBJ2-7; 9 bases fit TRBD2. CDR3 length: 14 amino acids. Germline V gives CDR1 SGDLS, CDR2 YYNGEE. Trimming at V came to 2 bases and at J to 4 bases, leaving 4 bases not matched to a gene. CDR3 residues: CASSVGAGGYEQYF. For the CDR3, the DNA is TGTGCCAGCAGCGTTGGAGCGGGGGGTTACGAGCAGTACTTC.

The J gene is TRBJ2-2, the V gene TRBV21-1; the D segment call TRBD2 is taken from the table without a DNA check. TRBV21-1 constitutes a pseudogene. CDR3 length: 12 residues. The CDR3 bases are TGTGCCAGCAGCAAAACGGGTTGGGAGCTGTTTTTT. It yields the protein CASSKTGWELFF.

CDR3 in DNA: TGTGCTAGTGGTTTGGCTACCTACGAGCAGTACTTC. Encoded protein: CASGLATYEQYF. The V and J genes are TRBV12-5 and TRBJ2-7; D gene uncertain. The length of the CDR3 is 12 residues. Trimming shortened V by 1 base and J by 2 bases, and 3 bases separated the two germline ends. In germline, CDR1 is LGHNT, CDR2 FRNRAP.

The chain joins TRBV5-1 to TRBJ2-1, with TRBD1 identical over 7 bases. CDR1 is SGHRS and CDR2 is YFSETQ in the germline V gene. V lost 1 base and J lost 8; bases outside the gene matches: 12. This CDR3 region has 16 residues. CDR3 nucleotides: TGCGCCAGCAGCTTGACCGTAGGGGGCGCTGAGGATGAGCAGTTCTTC. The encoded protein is CASSLTVGGAEDEQFF.

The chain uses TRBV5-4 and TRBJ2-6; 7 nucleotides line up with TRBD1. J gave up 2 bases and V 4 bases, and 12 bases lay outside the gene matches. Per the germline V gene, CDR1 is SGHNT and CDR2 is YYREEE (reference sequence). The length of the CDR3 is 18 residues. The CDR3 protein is CASSPIRAGGTGANVLTF. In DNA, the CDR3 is TGTGCCAGCAGCCCGATCAGGGCAGGGGGAACTGGGGCCAACGTCCTGACTTTC.

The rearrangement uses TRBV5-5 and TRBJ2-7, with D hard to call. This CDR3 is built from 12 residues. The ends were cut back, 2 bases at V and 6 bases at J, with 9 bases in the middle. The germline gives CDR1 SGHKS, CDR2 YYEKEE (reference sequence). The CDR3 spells CASSFTAREQYF. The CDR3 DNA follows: TGTGCCAGCAGCTTTACAGCTCGCGAGCAGTACTTC.

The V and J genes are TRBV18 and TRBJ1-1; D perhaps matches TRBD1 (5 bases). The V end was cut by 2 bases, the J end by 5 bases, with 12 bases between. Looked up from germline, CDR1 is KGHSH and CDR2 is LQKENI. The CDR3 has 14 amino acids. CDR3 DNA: TGTGCCAGCTCACCAGGTCAGGGAATGACTGAAGCTTTCTTT. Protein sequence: CASSPGQGMTEAFF.